The sequence of this T cell receptor (beta chain) was determined in a study of graft-versus-host responses after intestinal transplantation. On the study more broadly: All recipients were transplanted with multivisceral, liver-intestinal, or isolated intestinal grafts.

This CDR3 has 15 amino acids. Germline V gene sequence: CDR1 MDHEN, CDR2 SYDVKM. With V trimmed by 4 bases and J by 4 bases, 7 bases remained unmatched. Note on this clone: Its antigen is unknown.

Profiled with immunoSEQ multiplex PCR; TCRdb holds only in-frame clones, not every one. The table lists about 99,000 clones, roughly 90% of them singletons, with around 0.07% in the top ten. This TCR was sampled from a human donor who was the organ donor for an intestinal transplant. The rearrangement joins TRBV28 to TRBJ2-1; 7 bases fit TRBD2. The sample was unstimulated CD8+ T cells sorted from spleen or lymph node cells, taken before transplant. The CDR3 loop reads CASSYEGGGYNEQFF. The DNA for the CDR3 is TGTGCCAGCAGTTACGAGGGCGGGGGATACAATGAGCAGTTCTTC.